These T cell receptor beta chains were read from a single sample in a study of blood T cell repertoires in COVID-19. Profiling relied on immunoSEQ multiplex PCR, and the TCRdb table lists in-frame clones only, not all of them. The sample lists 450,000 to 500,000 clones, approximately 85% occurring once. The specimen was peripheral blood. Source of these receptors: a human donor in a cohort sampled during active COVID-19. Each CDR3 is given with its conserved first and last residue. D genes are given only for firm matches. Only some rows state a clone size, as once, few, many or a class for expanded clones.

d_call clone_size j_call v_call cdr3_nt cdr3_aa
TRBD1 few TRBJ1-5 TRBV2 TGTGCCAGCAGTGAAAGGGGGCTGAATCAGCCCCAGCATTTT CASSERGLNQPQHF
- - TRBJ1-2 TRBV11-2 TGTGCCAGCAGCTTAGTTCCGGGTGGGTCCTATGGCTACACCTTC CASSLVPGGSYGYTF
- once TRBJ1-1 TRBV29-1 TGCAGCGTTGAAGGACAGGCCGGTGCCTCTGAAGCTTTCTTT CSVEGQAGASEAFF
- - TRBJ2-3 TRBV7-3 TGTGCCAGCAGCTTAGCGGGGAGCACAGATACGCAGTATTTT CASSLAGSTDTQYF
TRBD2 few TRBJ2-7 TRBV7-2 TGTGCCAGCAGCTCCGGAGGACTAGTTAAAGCCTACGAGCAGTACTTC CASSSGGLVKAYEQYF
- - TRBJ1-2 TRBV13 TGTGCCAGCAGCTTATACTTGGAGGACTACTATGGCTACACCTTC CASSLYLEDYYGYTF
- - TRBJ2-7 TRBV5-6 TGTGCCAGCGGAGGGGTGGGAGAGCAGTACTTC CASGGVGEQYF
- - TRBJ2-1 TRBV19 TGTGCCAGTAGTATATGGACAGCGCCCCGGGGTGAGCAGTTCTTC CASSIWTAPRGEQFF
TRBD1 - TRBJ1-1 TRBV11-2 TGTGCCAGCAGCACCTGGACAGGGTTCATGAACACTGAAGCTTTCTTT CASSTWTGFMNTEAFF
TRBD2 - TRBJ2-5 TRBV11-3 TGTGCCAGCAGCTCAGGACTAGCGGGTGGCCAAGAGACCCAGTACTTC CASSSGLAGGQETQYF
TRBD2 - TRBJ2-1 TRBV24-1 TGTGCCACCCAAGGGACTAGCTTTTACAATGAGCAGTTCTTC CATQGTSFYNEQFF
TRBD1 - TRBJ1-2 TRBV5-1 TGCGCCAGCAGCAACACCCCGGGACAGGGACTTGGCTACACCTTC CASSNTPGQGLGYTF
TRBD2 few TRBJ2-1 TRBV11-2 TGTGCCAGCAGCTTAAGGCGTCTAGCGGGAGACAATGAGCAGTTCTTC CASSLRRLAGDNEQFF
- - TRBJ1-2 TRBV19 TGTGCCAGTAGTATCAACTCCGGGGGGTTGCATGGCTACACCTTC CASSINSGGLHGYTF
TRBD1 few TRBJ1-1 TRBV29-1 TGCAGCGTCCGAGGACAGGGGAGGGTTGAAGCTTTCTTT CSVRGQGRVEAFF
- - TRBJ2-7 TRBV11-2 TGTGCCAGCAGCTTAAACGAGGGGCAGTACTTC CASSLNEGQYF
TRBD1 - TRBJ2-1 TRBV28 TGTGCCAGCAGTTTACCGAGGGGGCCGAATGAGCAGTTCTTC CASSLPRGPNEQFF
TRBD1 once TRBJ1-2 TRBV6-5 TGTGCCAGCTTTTCCCTTACAGGGGAGACCTATGGCTACACCTTC CASFSLTGETYGYTF
- - TRBJ1-3 TRBV29-1 TGCAGCGTCGCACAGGGCTCTGGAAACACCATATATTTT CSVAQGSGNTIYF
- - TRBJ1-5 TRBV2 TGTGCCAGCAGTGATGGGGGGGGGAATCAGCCCCAGCATTTT CASSDGGGNQPQHF
- - TRBJ1-2 TRBV7-9 TGTGCCAGCAGCTTAGACGGGACTTATGGCTACACCTTC CASSLDGTYGYTF
TRBD2 - TRBJ2-7 TRBV2 TGTGCCAGCAGCGTTATAGCGGGATTCTCCTACGAGCAGTACTTC CASSVIAGFSYEQYF
- - TRBJ2-3 TRBV6-5 TGTGCCAGCAGTATAGGCGGGAGCACAGATACGCAGTATTTT CASSIGGSTDTQYF
- - TRBJ2-5 TRBV18 TGTGCCAGCTCACCGGCTGGGGCGCAGGAGACCCAGTACTTC CASSPAGAQETQYF
TRBD2 - TRBJ2-1 TRBV29-1 TGCACCTTACTTACCGGGACTAGCGGGAACCGTGACTCCGATGAGCAGTTCTTC CTLLTGTSGNRDSDEQFF
- - TRBJ2-1 TRBV5-4 TGTGCCAGCAGCTTGGGGGGCAGGGATGAGCAGTTCTTC CASSLGGRDEQFF
- few TRBJ2-3 TRBV7-2 TGTGCCAGCAGCTTACTAGCGTCCACTAGCACAGATACGCAGTATTTT CASSLLASTSTDTQYF